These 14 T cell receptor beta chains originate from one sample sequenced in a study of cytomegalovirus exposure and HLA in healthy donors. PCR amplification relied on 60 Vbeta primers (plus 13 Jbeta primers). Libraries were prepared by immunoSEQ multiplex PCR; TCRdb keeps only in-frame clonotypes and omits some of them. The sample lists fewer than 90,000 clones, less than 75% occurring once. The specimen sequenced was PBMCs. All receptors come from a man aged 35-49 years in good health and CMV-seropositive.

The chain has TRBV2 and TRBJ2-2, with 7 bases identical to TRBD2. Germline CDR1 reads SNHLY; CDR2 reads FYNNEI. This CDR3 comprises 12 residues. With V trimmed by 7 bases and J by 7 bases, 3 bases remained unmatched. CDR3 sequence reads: CASTGGYGELFF. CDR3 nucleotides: TGTGCCAGCACCGGGGGGTACGGGGAGCTGTTTTTT.

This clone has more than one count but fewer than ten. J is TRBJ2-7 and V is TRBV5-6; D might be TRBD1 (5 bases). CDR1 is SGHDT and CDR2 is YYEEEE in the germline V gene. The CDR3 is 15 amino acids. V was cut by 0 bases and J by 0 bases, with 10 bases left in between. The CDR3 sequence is CASSLVAGYSYEQYF. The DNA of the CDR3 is TGTGCCAGCAGCTTGGTGGCAGGGTACTCCTACGAGCAGTACTTC. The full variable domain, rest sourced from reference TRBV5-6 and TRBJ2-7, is DAGVTQSPTHLIKTRGQQVTLRCSPKSGHDTVSWYQQALGQGPQFIFQYYEEEERQRGNFPDRFSGHQFPNYSSELNVNALLLGDSALYLCASSLVAGYSYEQYFGPGTRLTVT.

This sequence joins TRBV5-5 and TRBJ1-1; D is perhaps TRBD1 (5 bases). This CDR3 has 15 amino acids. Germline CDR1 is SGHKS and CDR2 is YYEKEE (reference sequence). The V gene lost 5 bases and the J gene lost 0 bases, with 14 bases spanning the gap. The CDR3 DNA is TGTGCCAGCAGGTTGCCAGGACAAATGAACACTGAAGCTTTCTTT. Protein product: CASRLPGQMNTEAFF.

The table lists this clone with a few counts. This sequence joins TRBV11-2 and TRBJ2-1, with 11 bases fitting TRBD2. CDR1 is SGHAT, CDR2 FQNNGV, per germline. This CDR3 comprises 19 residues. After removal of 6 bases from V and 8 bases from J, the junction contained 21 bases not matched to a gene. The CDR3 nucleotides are TGTGCCAGCAGGACACTAGCGGGAGTTTCGGGGGACACGTTCGATGAGCAGTTCTTC. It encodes CASRTLAGVSGDTFDEQFF.

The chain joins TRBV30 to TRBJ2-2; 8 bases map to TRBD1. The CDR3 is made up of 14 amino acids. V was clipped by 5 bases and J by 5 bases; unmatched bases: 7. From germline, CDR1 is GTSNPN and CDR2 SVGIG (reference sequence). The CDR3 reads CAWGGRGRTGELFF. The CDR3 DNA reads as TGTGCCTGGGGGGGCAGGGGGCGAACCGGGGAGCTGTTTTTT.

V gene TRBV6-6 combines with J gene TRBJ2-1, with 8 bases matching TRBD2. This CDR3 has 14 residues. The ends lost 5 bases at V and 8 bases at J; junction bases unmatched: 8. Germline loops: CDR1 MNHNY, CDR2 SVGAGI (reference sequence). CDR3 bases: TGTGCCAGCAGTACGGGACTAGACTGGGATGAGCAGTTCTTC. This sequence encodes CASSTGLDWDEQFF.

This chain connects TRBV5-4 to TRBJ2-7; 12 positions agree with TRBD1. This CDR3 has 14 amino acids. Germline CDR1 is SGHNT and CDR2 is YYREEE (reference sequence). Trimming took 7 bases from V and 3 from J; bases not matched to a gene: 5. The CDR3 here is CASRRDRGLYEQYF. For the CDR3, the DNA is TGTGCCAGCCGCCGGGACAGGGGGCTCTACGAGCAGTACTTC. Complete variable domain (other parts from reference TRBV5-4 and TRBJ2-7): ETGVTQSPTHLIKTRGQQVTLRCSSQSGHNTVSWYQQALGQGPQFIFQYYREEENGRGNFPPRFSGLQFPNYSSELNVNALELDDSALYLCASRRDRGLYEQYFGPGTRLTVT.

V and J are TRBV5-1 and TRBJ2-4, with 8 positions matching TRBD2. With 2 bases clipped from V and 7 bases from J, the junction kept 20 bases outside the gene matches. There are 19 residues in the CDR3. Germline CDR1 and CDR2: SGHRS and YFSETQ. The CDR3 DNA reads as TGCGCCAGCAGCTTAATGGGGGGACTTACGCCGGGACTAGGGAACATTCAGTACTTC. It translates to CASSLMGGLTPGLGNIQYF.

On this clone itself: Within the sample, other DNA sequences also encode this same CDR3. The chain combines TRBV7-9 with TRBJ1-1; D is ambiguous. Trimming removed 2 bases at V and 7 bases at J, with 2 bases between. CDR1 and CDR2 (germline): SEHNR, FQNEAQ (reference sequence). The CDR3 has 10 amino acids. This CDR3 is CASSLREAFF. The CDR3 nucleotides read TGTGCCAGCAGCTTACGTGAAGCTTTCTTT.

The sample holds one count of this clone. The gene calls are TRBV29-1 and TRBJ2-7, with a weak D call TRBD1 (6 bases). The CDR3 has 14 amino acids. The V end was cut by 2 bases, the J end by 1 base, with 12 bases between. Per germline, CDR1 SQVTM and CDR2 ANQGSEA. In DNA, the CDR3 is TGCAGCGTTGAATCGGCACAGGGATCCTACGAGCAGTACTTC. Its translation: CSVESAQGSYEQYF.

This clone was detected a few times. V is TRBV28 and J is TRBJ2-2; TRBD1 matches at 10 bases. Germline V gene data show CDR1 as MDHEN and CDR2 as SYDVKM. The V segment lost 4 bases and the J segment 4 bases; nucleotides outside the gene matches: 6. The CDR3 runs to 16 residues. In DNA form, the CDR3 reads TGTGCCAGCAGTTGGGGACAGGGGAAGGGCACCGGGGAGCTGTTTTTT. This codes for CASSWGQGKGTGELFF.

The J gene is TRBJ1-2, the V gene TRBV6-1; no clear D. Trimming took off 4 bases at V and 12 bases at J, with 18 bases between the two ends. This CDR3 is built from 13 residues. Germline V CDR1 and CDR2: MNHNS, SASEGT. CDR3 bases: TGTGCCAGCAGTGGTGGGTCGACGCGGGTTGACACCTTC. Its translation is CASSGGSTRVDTF.

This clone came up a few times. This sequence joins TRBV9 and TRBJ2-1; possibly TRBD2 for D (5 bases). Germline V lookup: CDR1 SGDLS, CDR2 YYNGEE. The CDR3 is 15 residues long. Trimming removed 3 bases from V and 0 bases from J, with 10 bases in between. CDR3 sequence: CASSAAENSYNEQFF. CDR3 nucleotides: TGTGCCAGCAGCGCAGCGGAAAACTCCTACAATGAGCAGTTCTTC. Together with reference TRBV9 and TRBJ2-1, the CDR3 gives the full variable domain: DSGVTQTPKHLITATGQRVTLRCSPRSGDLSVYWYQQSLDQGLQFLIQYYNGEERAKGNILERFSAQQFPDLHSELNLSSLELGDSALYFCASSAAENSYNEQFFGPGTRLTVL.

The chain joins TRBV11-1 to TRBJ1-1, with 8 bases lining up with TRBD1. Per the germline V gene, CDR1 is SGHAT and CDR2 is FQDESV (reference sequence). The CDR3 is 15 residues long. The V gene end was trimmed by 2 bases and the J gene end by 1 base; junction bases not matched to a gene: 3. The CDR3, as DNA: TGTGCCAGCAGCTTACGCAGGGGGCCGAACACTGAAGCTTTCTTT. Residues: CASSLRRGPNTEAFF.